The 17 T cell receptor beta chains reported below all come from one sample, sequenced in a study of T cell responses to AZD1222 COVID-19 vaccine. Clones were sequenced by immunoSEQ multiplex PCR, and TCRdb holds only the in-frame ones, with some missing. The sample yields roughly 180,000 clones, about 93% seen once. Sample: peripheral blood, taken on day 0 of AZD1222 vaccination. The receptors come from an adult in good health.

This clone was picked up a small number of times. V is TRBV18 and J is TRBJ2-5; D possibly corresponds to TRBD2 (6 bases). Germline loops: CDR1 KGHSH, CDR2 LQKENI. The CDR3 totals 13 residues. Trimming cost V 3 bases and J 3 bases, with 8 bases left between them. CDR3 loop: CASSPWGEETQYF. In DNA, the CDR3 is TGTGCCAGCTCACCTTGGGGGGAAGAGACCCAGTACTTC.

The gene calls are TRBV4-1 and TRBJ1-2; TRBD1 is a possible D gene (6 bases). The V end lost 1 base, the J end lost 0 bases, and 9 bases lay between the germline ends. Germline lookup yields CDR1 MGHRA and CDR2 YSYEKL. This CDR3 is built from 15 residues. The CDR3 loop is CASSQVTGPNYGYTF. The CDR3 DNA reads as TGCGCCAGCAGCCAAGTAACAGGGCCTAACTATGGCTACACCTTC.

The rearrangement joins TRBV3-1 (or the pseudogene TRBV3-2) to TRBJ2-1; a weak D match, TRBD2 (6 bases). V shed 0 bases and J shed 14 bases, with 14 bases lying between them. This CDR3 region has 13 residues. Germline CDR1 is LGHDT and CDR2 is YNNKEL (reference sequence). The DNA of the CDR3 is TGTGCCAGCAGCCAAGATGGAATAGCGGAGGAGTTCTTC. Residues: CASSQDGIAEEFF.

The chain has TRBV29-1 and TRBJ2-2; maybe TRBD2 (6 bases). V dropped 7 bases and J dropped 2 bases, with 8 bases sitting between them. The length of the CDR3 is 12 residues. From germline, CDR1 is SQVTM and CDR2 ANQGSEA. DNA for the CDR3: TGCAGCGCGGGAGTAAACACCGGGGAGCTGTTTTTT. Its protein is CSAGVNTGELFF.

The chain is built from TRBV9 and TRBJ2-2, with 14 bases matching TRBD2. This CDR3 contains 15 residues. V trimming: 4 bases; J trimming: 6 bases; junction bases outside the gene matches: 2. The germline CDR1 and CDR2 sequences are SGDLS and YYNGEE. CDR3 bases: TGTGCCAGCAGCCAGGGACTAGCGGGAGCCGGGGAGCTGTTTTTT. Its translation: CASSQGLAGAGELFF.

The chain is built from TRBV30 and TRBJ1-1; no firm D call. This CDR3 region has 12 residues. Germline CDR1 and CDR2: GTSNPN and SVGIG (reference sequence). Trimming left V 0 bases short and J 7 bases short, with 9 bases between. Here the CDR3 reads CAWSVVGNEAFF. DNA of the CDR3: TGTGCCTGGAGTGTGGTGGGGAATGAAGCTTTCTTT. Using reference TRBV30 and TRBJ1-1 for the parts outside the CDR3, the full variable domain is SQTIHQWPATLVQPVGSPLSLECTVEGTSNPNLYWYRQAAGRGLQLLFYSVGIGQISSEVPQNLSASRPQDRQFILSSKKLLLSDSGFYLCAWSVVGNEAFFGQGTRLTVV.

The V and J genes are TRBV15 and TRBJ2-2; TRBD1 is a possible D gene (5 bases). CDR3 length: 14 amino acids. Germline V gene data show CDR1 as LNHNV and CDR2 as YYDKDF (reference sequence). V was trimmed by 3 bases and J by 4 bases, leaving 9 bases between them. The CDR3 region has the DNA TGTGCCACCAGCAGTACAGGTATCACCGGGGAGCTGTTTTTT. Its translation: CATSSTGITGELFF.

This clone occurred once. The chain links TRBV29-1 to TRBJ1-2, with 9 nucleotides matching TRBD1. Germline V gives CDR1 SQVTM, CDR2 ANQGSEA. CDR3 length: 16 amino acids. V lost 4 bases and J lost 2; bases outside the gene matches: 11. The CDR3 DNA reads as TGCAGCGTTGTGGGCTTAGGAGGACAGGGGAACTATGGCTACACCTTC. Translation: CSVVGLGGQGNYGYTF.

V is TRBV27 and J is TRBJ1-1, with D unclear. The CDR3 covers 15 residues. V was shortened by 6 bases and J by 0 bases, with 14 bases between the two germline ends. Looked up from germline, CDR1 is MNHEY and CDR2 is SMNVEV (reference sequence). The DNA for the CDR3 is TGTGCCAGCAGCATCAAACGAGCGATGAACACTGAAGCTTTCTTT. Translation: CASSIKRAMNTEAFF.

This clone was seen once. The chain employs TRBV28 and TRBJ2-3, with a possible D match to TRBD2 (5 bases). V gave up 6 bases and J gave up 0 bases, with 13 bases separating them. CDR3 length equals 15 residues. CDR1 MDHEN and CDR2 SYDVKM come from the germline V gene. For the CDR3, the DNA is TGTGCCAGCAGGGGTATCGGCGGGAGCACAGATACGCAGTATTTT. It encodes CASRGIGGSTDTQYF.

The genes are TRBV4-2 and TRBJ1-2; D is unclear. Looked up from germline, CDR1 is LGHNA and CDR2 is YNFKEQ. The length of the CDR3 is 15 residues. The germline V and J ends were trimmed by 0 bases and 0 bases, with 8 bases remaining between them. The CDR3 DNA follows: TGTGCCAGCAGCCAAGATCAGGATACTAACTATGGCTACACCTTC. It encodes CASSQDQDTNYGYTF.

The chain uses TRBV5-5 and TRBJ1-2; weak D call: TRBD1 (5 bases). Per germline, CDR1 SGHKS and CDR2 YYEKEE (reference sequence). Trimming removed 2 bases at V and 8 bases at J, with 16 bases between. The CDR3 runs 14 residues. The CDR3 bases are TGTGCCAGCAGCTTTCGGGGGATTTCGTTAGGCTACACCTTC. Protein: CASSFRGISLGYTF.

CDR3 nucleotides: TGCGCCAGCAGCTCCCGGGACAGCAATCAGCCCCAGCATTTT. Its protein product is CASSSRDSNQPQHF. This chain uses TRBV4-1 with TRBJ1-5; maybe TRBD1 (5 bases). Germline V gene sequence: CDR1 MGHRA, CDR2 YSYEKL. The CDR3 consists of 14 residues. V lost 5 bases, J lost 1 base, and 9 bases lay in between.

The gene calls are TRBV15 and TRBJ1-6; D not certain. The germline V gene encodes CDR1 LNHNV and CDR2 YYDKDF (reference sequence). CDR3 length: 14 residues. The ends were cut back, 1 base at V and 6 bases at J, with 7 bases in the middle. CDR3 nucleotide sequence: TGTGCCACCAGCAGAGTCAAGACTAATTCACCCCTCCACTTT. It encodes CATSRVKTNSPLHF.

The chain links TRBV19 to TRBJ1-2; D is perhaps TRBD1 (5 bases). This CDR3 spans 15 amino acids. The germline CDR1 and CDR2 sequences are LNHDA and SQIVND (reference sequence). Trimming stripped 3 bases from V and 1 base from J, with 12 bases between. Written as DNA, the CDR3 is TGTGCCAGTAGTATCGCGGCAGGGCATAACTATGGCTACACCTTC. Encoded protein: CASSIAAGHNYGYTF.

V is TRBV10-3 and J is TRBJ1-5, with 10 bases lining up with TRBD1. Trimming cost V 10 bases and J 7 bases; bases outside gene matches: 7. Germline V gene data show CDR1 as ENHRY and CDR2 as SYGVKD. CDR3 size: 13 residues. In nucleotides, the CDR3 is TGTGCCACACGACAGGGGGCGCGACAGCCCCAGCATTTT. It encodes CATRQGARQPQHF.

The rearrangement links TRBV11-2 to TRBJ1-2, with D tentatively TRBD1 (5 bases). This CDR3 comprises 14 residues. Germline V gene data show CDR1 as SGHAT and CDR2 as FQNNGV. Trimming removed 4 bases from V and 5 bases from J, with 14 bases in between. The CDR3 loop is CASSSLQGDYGYTF. The CDR3 DNA follows: TGTGCCAGCAGCTCCCTCCAGGGAGATTATGGCTACACCTTC.